The 26 T cell receptor beta chains reported below all come from one sample, sequenced in a study of shared clonotypes between healthy human individuals. Some clones are missing from TCRdb's copy, which holds only in-frame ones; the method was immunoSEQ multiplex PCR. The table lists a few million clones, just under 95% of them singletons. The specimen sequenced was naive CD4+ T cells from PBMCs. The subset denotes: CD45RA+ positively selected. The receptor set was obtained from a man between 18 and 35 years old in good health. Some clones in this sample may be carry-over from other donors' samples.

The J gene is TRBJ1-2, the V gene TRBV7-9; D ambiguous. This CDR3 is 12 amino acids long. V was shortened by 5 bases and J by 7 bases, with 11 bases between the two germline ends. Germline values: CDR1 SEHNR, CDR2 FQNEAQ (reference sequence). CDR3 region: CASSLFYFGYTF. The CDR3 region has the DNA TGTGCCAGCAGCCTATTCTATTTTGGCTACACCTTC.

J is TRBJ1-5 and V is TRBV10-3; D ambiguous. Germline V gives CDR1 ENHRY, CDR2 SYGVKD. The CDR3 length is 14 residues. V was cut by 2 bases and J by 0 bases, with 5 bases left in between. The CDR3 DNA reads as TGTGCCATCAGTGAGGGATTTAGCAATCAGCCCCAGCATTTT. Translating gives CAISEGFSNQPQHF.

V and J are TRBV7-3 and TRBJ2-2, with a tentative D call TRBD2 (6 bases). The V end lost 5 bases, the J end lost 0 bases, and 10 bases lay between the germline ends. The CDR3 spans 15 residues. The V gene's germline CDR1 is SGHTA and CDR2 FQGTGA. CDR3 in DNA: TGTGCCAGCAGCCCGGGGGTAGCGAACACCGGGGAGCTGTTTTTT. Translating it yields CASSPGVANTGELFF. The full variable domain, with the rest looked up from reference TRBV7-3 and TRBJ2-2, is GAGVSQTPSNKVTEKGKYVELRCDPISGHTALYWYRQSLGQGPEFLIYFQGTGAADDSGLPNDRFFAVRPEGSVSTLKIQRTERGDSAVYLCASSPGVANTGELFFGEGSRLTVL.

The rearrangement uses TRBV27 and TRBJ1-1, with TRBD1 identical over 7 bases. V lost 8 bases to trimming and J lost 4 bases; unmatched junction nucleotides: 13. The V gene's germline CDR1 is MNHEY and CDR2 SMNVEV (reference sequence). The CDR3 has 15 residues. CDR3 residues: CASQQREQGSTEAFF. CDR3 bases: TGTGCCAGCCAACAACGAGAACAGGGGTCCACTGAAGCTTTCTTT.

This clone occurred once. The chain uses TRBV7-3 and TRBJ2-1, with a possible D match to TRBD1 (5 bases). Germline assignment: CDR1 SGHTA and CDR2 FQGTGA. The CDR3 consists of 15 residues. Trimming pared 4 bases from V and 5 bases from J, leaving 15 bases between. The CDR3 coding sequence is TGTGCCAGCAGCTCCAAGTCCGGACACAACAATGAGCAGTTCTTC. Its translation: CASSSKSGHNNEQFF. The whole variable domain, filled in from reference TRBV7-3 and TRBJ2-1, reads GAGVSQTPSNKVTEKGKYVELRCDPISGHTALYWYRQSLGQGPEFLIYFQGTGAADDSGLPNDRFFAVRPEGSVSTLKIQRTERGDSAVYLCASSSKSGHNNEQFFGPGTRLTVL.

The chain recombines TRBV11-2 with TRBJ1-2; D ambiguous. V lost 5 bases to trimming and J lost 5 bases, with 18 bases between them. The CDR3 is 15 amino acids. CDR1 is SGHAT and CDR2 is FQNNGV in the germline V gene. The CDR3 coding sequence is TGTGCCAGCAGCCTTCTCATTCGGCCTGATTATGGCTACACCTTC. Its translation is CASSLLIRPDYGYTF.

This chain links TRBV5-5 with TRBJ2-5, with D maybe TRBD2 (6 bases). In germline, CDR1 is SGHKS, CDR2 YYEKEE (reference sequence). Trimming left V 4 bases short and J 7 bases short, with 20 bases between. There are 15 residues in the CDR3. CDR3 protein: CASSQGGGPDRTQYF. The CDR3 DNA reads TGTGCCAGCAGCCAGGGAGGCGGACCGGATAGGACCCAGTACTTC.

V is TRBV18 and J is TRBJ1-1; 9 nucleotides align to TRBD1. The ends lost 1 base at V and 4 bases at J; junction bases unmatched: 10. This CDR3 comprises 17 residues. Germline V gene data show CDR1 as KGHSH and CDR2 as LQKENI. Here the CDR3 reads CASSPRRDRAMSTEAFF. Here the CDR3 DNA reads TGTGCCAGCTCACCACGACGGGACAGGGCTATGAGCACTGAAGCTTTCTTT.

This clone was observed a few times. The V gene is TRBV28, the J gene TRBJ2-1, with D maybe TRBD1 (5 bases). V lost 3 bases, J lost 3 bases, and 9 bases lay in between. In germline, CDR1 is MDHEN, CDR2 SYDVKM. The CDR3 runs to 14 residues. The CDR3 sequence is CASSFPRGYNEQFF. The CDR3, as DNA: TGTGCCAGCAGTTTCCCAAGGGGCTACAATGAGCAGTTCTTC.

Details on this clone: Different DNA sequences within this sample yield the same CDR3. The V and J genes are TRBV28 and TRBJ1-1, with 8 nucleotides matching TRBD1. Germline V lookup: CDR1 MDHEN, CDR2 SYDVKM. This CDR3 is built from 15 residues. With V trimmed by 0 bases and J by 1 base, 1 base remained unmatched. The CDR3 reads CASSLWGTGNTEAFF. In DNA form, the CDR3 reads TGTGCCAGCAGTTTATGGGGGACAGGGAACACTGAAGCTTTCTTT.

The CDR3, as DNA: TGTGCCACTTGCAGGGGGCGCCCCCGAAACACCGGGGAGCTGTTTTTT. It encodes CATCRGRPRNTGELFF. The chain recombines TRBV27 with TRBJ2-2, with 8 positions matching TRBD1. V dropped 10 bases and J dropped 2; count of bases not matched to a gene: 12. Germline loops: CDR1 MNHEY, CDR2 SMNVEV (reference sequence). CDR3 length: 16 amino acids.

V gene TRBV18 combines with J gene TRBJ2-2; the D is unclear. Germline lookup yields CDR1 KGHSH and CDR2 LQKENI. The CDR3 runs 16 residues. The ends were cut back, 2 bases at V and 1 base at J, with 11 bases in the middle. In DNA form, the CDR3 reads TGTGCCAGCTCACCAATCGGATCGGGGAACACCGGGGAGCTGTTTTTT. Residues: CASSPIGSGNTGELFF.

The rearrangement links TRBV6-5 to TRBJ1-1, with D possibly matching TRBD1 (6 bases). There are 13 residues in the CDR3. V was clipped by 2 bases and J by 11 bases, with 15 bases between them. CDR1 MNHEY and CDR2 SVGAGI come from the germline V gene. The CDR3 sequence: CASSYLGTRGAFF. The CDR3 DNA reads as TGTGCCAGCAGTTACCTTGGGACACGCGGGGCTTTCTTT.

The chain couples TRBV5-4 to TRBJ2-5, with 11 bases aligning to TRBD1. This CDR3 has 16 residues. V was clipped by 0 bases and J by 5 bases; unmatched bases: 6. Germline assignment: CDR1 SGHNT and CDR2 YYREEE (reference sequence). CDR3 sequence reads: CASSLGGQGGRETQYF. CDR3 coding DNA: TGTGCCAGCAGCTTGGGGGGACAGGGGGGAAGGGAGACCCAGTACTTC.

This rearrangement joins TRBV6-6 to TRBJ1-5; D is possibly TRBD1 (6 bases). V dropped 4 bases and J dropped 0 bases, with 13 bases sitting between them. The length of the CDR3 is 16 residues. Germline CDR1 and CDR2: MNHNY and SVGAGI (reference sequence). The chain's CDR3 is CASSSPYRDSNQPQHF. Written as DNA, the CDR3 is TGTGCCAGCAGTTCTCCCTACAGGGATAGCAATCAGCCCCAGCATTTT.

The chain employs TRBV6-1 and TRBJ1-3, with 7 positions matching TRBD1. Germline-derived CDR1 and CDR2 are MNHNS and SASEGT. This CDR3 comprises 14 residues. V gave up 3 bases and J gave up 7 bases; unmatched junction bases: 6. CDR3 sequence (DNA): TGTGCCAGCAGTGATGGGACAGTTGGGAACACCATATATTTT. Protein sequence: CASSDGTVGNTIYF.

The chain has TRBV7-9 and TRBJ1-3; 9 positions match TRBD1. The CDR3 extends over 17 amino acids. J lost 3 bases, V lost 5 bases, and 11 bases had no gene match. Germline CDR1 reads SEHNR; CDR2 reads FQNEAQ (reference sequence). CDR3 in DNA: TGTGCCAGCAGCCCAGGGACAGGGACTTTAAGTGGAAACACCATATATTTT. Encoded protein: CASSPGTGTLSGNTIYF.

V and J are TRBV5-4 and TRBJ1-1; D might be TRBD1 (5 bases). The CDR3 extends over 13 amino acids. Germline V gene data show CDR1 as SGHNT and CDR2 as YYREEE (reference sequence). Trimming took off 3 bases at V and 3 bases at J, with 9 bases between the two ends. CDR3 amino acids: CASSSSGYTEAFF. In nucleotides, the CDR3 is TGTGCCAGCAGCTCATCAGGGTACACTGAAGCTTTCTTT.

This chain connects TRBV5-1 to TRBJ1-2; no clear D. V lost 0 bases and J lost 4, with 7 bases in between. The germline gives CDR1 SGHRS, CDR2 YFSETQ. This CDR3 comprises 13 residues. CDR3 in amino acids: CASSLGLGYGYTF. The CDR3 DNA sequence: TGCGCCAGCAGCTTGGGTCTCGGCTATGGCTACACCTTC.

CDR3 coding DNA: TGTGCCAGCACCCCTGAGATTGGACTAGCGGTGGCATGGTACTTC. Protein sequence: CASTPEIGLAVAWYF. The chain has TRBV7-9 and TRBJ2-7; 10 positions match TRBD2. The CDR3 totals 15 residues. Germline CDR1 is SEHNR and CDR2 is FQNEAQ (reference sequence). The ends lost 7 bases at V and 12 bases at J; junction bases unmatched: 18.

A few counts support this clone. The V gene is TRBV4-1, the J gene TRBJ1-4; D is unresolved. The CDR3 totals 14 residues. With 5 bases removed from V and 3 bases from J, the gap between germline ends came to 10 bases. The germline CDR1 and CDR2 sequences are MGHRA and YSYEKL. The CDR3 loop is CASSRDVANEKLFF. DNA of the CDR3: TGCGCCAGCAGCAGGGATGTGGCTAATGAAAAACTGTTTTTT.

A note on this clone: The same CDR3 is also encoded by other DNA sequences in this sample. The CDR3 bases are TGTGCCAGTAGTATAAGCGGGACTGTGAACACTGAAGCTTTCTTT. It is translated as CASSISGTVNTEAFF. The chain uses TRBV19 and TRBJ1-1; D may be TRBD1 (5 bases). From germline, CDR1 is LNHDA and CDR2 SQIVND (reference sequence). The ends were cut back, 2 bases at V and 0 bases at J, with 10 bases in the middle. The CDR3 covers 15 residues. Using reference TRBV19 and TRBJ1-1 for the parts outside the CDR3, the full variable domain is DGGITQSPKYLFRKEGQNVTLSCEQNLNHDAMYWYRQDPGQGLRLIYYSQIVNDFQKGDIAEGYSVSREKKESFPLTVTSAQKNPTAFYLCASSISGTVNTEAFFGQGTRLTVV.

This clone was observed a few times. The J gene is TRBJ2-2, the V gene TRBV2; D gene uncertain. The CDR3 has 13 amino acids. Trimming left V 8 bases short and J 1 base short, with 8 bases between. Germline CDR1 is SNHLY and CDR2 is FYNNEI. The CDR3 sequence: CASGSRNTGELFF. CDR3 sequence (DNA): TGTGCCAGCGGGTCGAGGAACACCGGGGAGCTGTTTTTT. Full variable domain (remainder filled in from reference TRBV2 and TRBJ2-2): EPEVTQTPSHQVTQMGQEVILRCVPISNHLYFYWYRQILGQKVEFLVSFYNNEISEKSEIFDDQFSVERPDGSNFTLKIRSTKLEDSAMYFCASGSRNTGELFFGEGSRLTVL.

This chain joins TRBV5-1 and TRBJ2-7; 7 bases match TRBD1. CDR3 size: 15 residues. Trimming at V came to 1 base and at J to 2 bases, leaving 6 bases not matched to a gene. CDR1 SGHRS and CDR2 YFSETQ come from the germline V gene. DNA for the CDR3: TGCGCCAGCAGCTTGTGGGACAGACTGGCCTACGAGCAGTACTTC. Amino acids: CASSLWDRLAYEQYF.

There are a few counts of this clone. Additional DNA sequences in this sample encode the identical CDR3. The chain employs TRBV7-2 and TRBJ1-5, with a tentative D call TRBD1 (5 bases). Trimming shortened V by 0 bases and J by 2 bases, and 5 bases separated the two germline ends. There are 14 residues in the CDR3. Germline CDR1 is SGHTA and CDR2 is FQGNSA. The CDR3 DNA is TGTGCCAGCAGCTTAGCAGGGGGCAATCAGCCCCAGCATTTT. As protein: CASSLAGGNQPQHF.

The chain has TRBV4-2 and TRBJ2-3, with TRBD2 identical over 8 bases. The ends lost 1 base at V and 5 bases at J; junction bases unmatched: 8. This CDR3 region has 16 residues. From germline, CDR1 is LGHNA and CDR2 YNFKEQ. The CDR3 sequence is CASSQVAGGQQDTQYF. The CDR3 DNA sequence: TGTGCCAGCAGCCAAGTCGCGGGAGGACAGCAAGATACGCAGTATTTT.